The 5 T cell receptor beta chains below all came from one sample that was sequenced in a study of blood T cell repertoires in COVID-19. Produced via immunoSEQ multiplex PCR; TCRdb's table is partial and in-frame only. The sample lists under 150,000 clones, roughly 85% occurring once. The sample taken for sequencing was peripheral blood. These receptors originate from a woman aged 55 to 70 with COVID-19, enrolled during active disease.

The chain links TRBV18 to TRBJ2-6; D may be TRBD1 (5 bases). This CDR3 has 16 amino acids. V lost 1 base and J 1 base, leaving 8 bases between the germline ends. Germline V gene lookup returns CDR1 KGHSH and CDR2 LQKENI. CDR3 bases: TGTGCCAGCTCACCACAGGGGAAGTCTGGGGCCAACGTCCTGACTTTC. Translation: CASSPQGKSGANVLTF.

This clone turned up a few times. CDR3 sequence (DNA): TGTGCCAGTTTGGACAGCGCGGGCAATCAGCCCCAGCATTTT. Its translation is CASLDSAGNQPQHF. The J gene is TRBJ1-5, the V gene TRBV19; D may be TRBD1 (6 bases). There are 14 residues in the CDR3. The germline CDR1 and CDR2 sequences are LNHDA and SQIVND (reference sequence). Trimming pared 8 bases from V and 2 bases from J, leaving 13 bases between.

CDR3 protein: CASSLRGMNTEAFF. DNA for the CDR3: TGTGCCAGCAGCCTCAGGGGCATGAACACTGAAGCTTTCTTT. This rearrangement joins TRBV7-3 to TRBJ1-1, with D possibly being TRBD1 (6 bases). The CDR3 totals 14 residues. CDR1 and CDR2 (germline): SGHTA, FQGTGA. V was shortened by 5 bases and J by 0 bases, with 10 bases between the two germline ends.

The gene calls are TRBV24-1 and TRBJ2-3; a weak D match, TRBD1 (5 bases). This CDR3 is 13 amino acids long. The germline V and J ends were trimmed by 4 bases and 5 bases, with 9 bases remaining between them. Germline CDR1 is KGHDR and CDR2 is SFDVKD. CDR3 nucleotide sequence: TGTGCCACCAGTGAAAAAAGGGGAGATACGCAGTATTTT. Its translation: CATSEKRGDTQYF.

CDR3 loop: CASSFVVQGRDTGELFF. CDR3 sequence (DNA): TGTGCCAGCAGCTTTGTGGTCCAGGGTAGGGACACCGGGGAGCTGTTTTTT. This chain joins TRBV7-9 and TRBJ2-2; D is perhaps TRBD1 (5 bases). The V end was cut by 3 bases, the J end by 3 bases, with 17 bases between. Per the germline V gene, CDR1 is SEHNR and CDR2 is FQNEAQ (reference sequence). The CDR3 spans 17 residues.